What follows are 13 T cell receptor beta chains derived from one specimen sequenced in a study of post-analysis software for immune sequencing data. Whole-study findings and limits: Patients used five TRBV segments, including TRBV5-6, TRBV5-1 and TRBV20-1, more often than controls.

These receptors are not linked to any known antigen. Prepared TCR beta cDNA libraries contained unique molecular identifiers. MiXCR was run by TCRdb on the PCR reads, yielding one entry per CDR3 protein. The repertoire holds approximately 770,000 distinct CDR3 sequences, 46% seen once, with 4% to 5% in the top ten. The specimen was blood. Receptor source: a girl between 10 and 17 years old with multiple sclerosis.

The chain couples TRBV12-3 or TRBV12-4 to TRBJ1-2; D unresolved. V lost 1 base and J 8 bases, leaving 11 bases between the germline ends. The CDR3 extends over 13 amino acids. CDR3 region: CASSLGPGLGYTF. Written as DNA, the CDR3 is TGTGCCAGCAGTTTAGGTCCGGGTTTAGGCTACACCTTC.

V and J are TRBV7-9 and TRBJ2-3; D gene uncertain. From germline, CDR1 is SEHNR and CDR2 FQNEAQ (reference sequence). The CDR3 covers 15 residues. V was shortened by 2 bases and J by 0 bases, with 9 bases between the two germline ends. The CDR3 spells CASSLPRTSTDTQYF. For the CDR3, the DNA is TGTGCCAGCAGCTTACCGAGAACTAGCACAGATACGCAGTATTTT.

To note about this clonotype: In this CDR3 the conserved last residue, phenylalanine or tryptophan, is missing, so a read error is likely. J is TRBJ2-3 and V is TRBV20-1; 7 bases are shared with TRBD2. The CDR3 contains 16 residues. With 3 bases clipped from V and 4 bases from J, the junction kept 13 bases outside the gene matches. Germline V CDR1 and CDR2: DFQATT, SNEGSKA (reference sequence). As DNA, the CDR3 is TGCAGTGCTAGTAAGGGAGCGGGATCCGGTCCAGATACGCAGTATTGT. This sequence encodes CSASKGAGSGPDTQYC.

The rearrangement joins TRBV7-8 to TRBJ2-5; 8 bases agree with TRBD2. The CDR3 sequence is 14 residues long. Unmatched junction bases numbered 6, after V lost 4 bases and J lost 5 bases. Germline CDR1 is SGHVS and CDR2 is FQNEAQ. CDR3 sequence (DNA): TGTGCCAGCAGCTCCCCGGGAGGGTGGGAGACCCAGTACTTC. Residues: CASSSPGGWETQYF.

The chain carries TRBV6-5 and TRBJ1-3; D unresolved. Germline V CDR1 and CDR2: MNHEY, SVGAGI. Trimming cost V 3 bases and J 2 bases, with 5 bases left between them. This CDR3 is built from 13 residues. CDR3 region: CASSYSPGNTIYF. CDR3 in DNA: TGTGCCAGCAGTTATTCCCCTGGAAACACCATATATTTT.

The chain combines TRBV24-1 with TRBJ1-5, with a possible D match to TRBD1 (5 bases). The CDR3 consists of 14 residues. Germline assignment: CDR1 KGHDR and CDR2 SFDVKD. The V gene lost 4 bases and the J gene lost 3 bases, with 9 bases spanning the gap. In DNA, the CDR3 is TGTGCCACCAGTGACCCAGGGATCAATCAGCCCCAGCATTTT. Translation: CATSDPGINQPQHF.

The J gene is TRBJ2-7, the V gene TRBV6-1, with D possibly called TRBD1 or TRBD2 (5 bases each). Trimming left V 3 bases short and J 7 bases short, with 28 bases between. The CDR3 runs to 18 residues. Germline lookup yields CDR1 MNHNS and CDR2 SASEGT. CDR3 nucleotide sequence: TGTGCCAGCAGTGATTGGGGGAGTGGTTTAGGGTCTAACAATGAGCAGTACTTC. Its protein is CASSDWGSGLGSNNEQYF.

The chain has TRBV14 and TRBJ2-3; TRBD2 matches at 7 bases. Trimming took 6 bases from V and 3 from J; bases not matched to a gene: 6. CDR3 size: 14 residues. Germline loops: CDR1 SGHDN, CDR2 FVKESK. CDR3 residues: CASSRAGTTDTQYF. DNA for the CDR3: TGTGCCAGCAGTCGAGCGGGAACGACAGATACGCAGTATTTT.

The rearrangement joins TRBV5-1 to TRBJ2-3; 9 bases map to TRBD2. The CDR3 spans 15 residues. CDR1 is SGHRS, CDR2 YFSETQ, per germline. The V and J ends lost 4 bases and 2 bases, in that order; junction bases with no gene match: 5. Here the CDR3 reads CASSARTSVTDTQYF. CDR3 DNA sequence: TGCGCCAGCAGCGCTAGGACTAGCGTCACAGATACGCAGTATTTT.

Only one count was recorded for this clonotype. The CDR3 is CSVPAGTGTDTQYF. The DNA of the CDR3 is TGCAGTGTACCAGCGGGAACTGGAACAGATACGCAGTATTTT. The genes are TRBV20-1 and TRBJ2-3; 7 bases map to TRBD2. The CDR3 consists of 14 residues. Trimming removed 7 bases from V and 3 bases from J; junction bases left unmatched: 10. Germline V gene data show CDR1 as DFQATT and CDR2 as SNEGSKA (reference sequence).

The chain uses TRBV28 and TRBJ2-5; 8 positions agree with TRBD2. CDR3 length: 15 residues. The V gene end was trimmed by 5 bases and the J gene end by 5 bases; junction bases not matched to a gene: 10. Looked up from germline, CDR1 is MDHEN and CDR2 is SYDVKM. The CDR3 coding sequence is TGTGCCAGCAGTCCGTGGGGTAGCGGGACGGAGACCCAGTACTTC. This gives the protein CASSPWGSGTETQYF.

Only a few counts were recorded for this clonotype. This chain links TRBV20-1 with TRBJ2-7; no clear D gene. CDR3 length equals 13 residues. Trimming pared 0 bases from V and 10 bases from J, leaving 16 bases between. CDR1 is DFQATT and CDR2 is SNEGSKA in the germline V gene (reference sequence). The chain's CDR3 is CSARDSLVWAQYF. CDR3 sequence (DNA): TGCAGTGCTAGAGATAGTCTGGTTTGGGCCCAGTACTTC.

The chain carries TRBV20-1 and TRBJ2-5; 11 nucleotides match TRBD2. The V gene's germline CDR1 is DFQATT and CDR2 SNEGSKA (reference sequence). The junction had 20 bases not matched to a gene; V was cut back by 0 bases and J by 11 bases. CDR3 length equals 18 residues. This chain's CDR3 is CSARDPITTSGSHSEQYF. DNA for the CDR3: TGCAGTGCTAGAGATCCGATAACAACTAGCGGGAGTCACTCTGAGCAGTACTTC.